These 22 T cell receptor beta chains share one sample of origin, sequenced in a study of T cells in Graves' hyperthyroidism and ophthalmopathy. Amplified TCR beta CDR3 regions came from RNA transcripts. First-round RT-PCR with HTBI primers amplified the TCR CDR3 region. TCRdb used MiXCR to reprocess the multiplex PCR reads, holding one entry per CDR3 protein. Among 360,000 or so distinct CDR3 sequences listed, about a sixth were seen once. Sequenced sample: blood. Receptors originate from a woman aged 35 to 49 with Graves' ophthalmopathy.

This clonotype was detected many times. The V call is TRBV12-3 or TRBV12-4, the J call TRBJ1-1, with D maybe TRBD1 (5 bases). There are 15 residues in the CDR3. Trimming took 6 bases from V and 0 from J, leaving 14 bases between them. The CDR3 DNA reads TGTGCCAGCAGCCTCGGGACGGCGATGAACACTGAAGCTTTCTTT. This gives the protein CASSLGTAMNTEAFF.

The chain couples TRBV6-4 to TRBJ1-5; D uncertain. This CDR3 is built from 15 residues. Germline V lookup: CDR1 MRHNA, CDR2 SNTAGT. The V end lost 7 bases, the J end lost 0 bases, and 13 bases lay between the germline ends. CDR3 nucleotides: TGTGCCAGCAAATCTCAGATTAATAGCAATCAGCCCCAGCATTTT. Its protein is CASKSQINSNQPQHF.

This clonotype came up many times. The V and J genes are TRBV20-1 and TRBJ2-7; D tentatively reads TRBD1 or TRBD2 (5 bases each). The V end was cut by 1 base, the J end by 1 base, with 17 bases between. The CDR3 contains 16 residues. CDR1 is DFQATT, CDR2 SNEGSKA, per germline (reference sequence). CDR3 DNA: TGCAGTGCTAGAGGGGGACGGGCAGGGTGGTCCTACGAGCAGTACTTC. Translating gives CSARGGRAGWSYEQYF.

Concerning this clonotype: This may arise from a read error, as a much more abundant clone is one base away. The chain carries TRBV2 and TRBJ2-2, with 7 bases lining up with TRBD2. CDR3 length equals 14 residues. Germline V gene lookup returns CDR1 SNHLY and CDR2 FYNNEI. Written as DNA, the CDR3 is TGTGCCGGCAGTGAAGCGCGGGGGTCCGGGGAGCTGTTTTTT. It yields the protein CAGSEARGSGELFF. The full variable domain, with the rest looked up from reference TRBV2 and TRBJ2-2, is EPEVTQTPSHQVTQMGQEVILRCVPISNHLYFYWYRQILGQKVEFLVSFYNNEISEKSEIFDDQFSVERPDGSNFTLKIRSTKLEDSAMYFCAGSEARGSGELFFGEGSRLTVL.

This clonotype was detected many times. The CDR3 here is CATSSGGVGKNIQYF. The CDR3 nucleotides read TGTGCCACCAGCAGTGGGGGGGTTGGCAAAAACATTCAGTACTTC. The chain uses TRBV15 and TRBJ2-4, with 7 bases fitting TRBD2. Germline V gene data show CDR1 as LNHNV and CDR2 as YYDKDF (reference sequence). The CDR3 loop spans 15 amino acids. V was pared by 3 bases and J by 3 bases, with 5 bases of the junction left unmatched.

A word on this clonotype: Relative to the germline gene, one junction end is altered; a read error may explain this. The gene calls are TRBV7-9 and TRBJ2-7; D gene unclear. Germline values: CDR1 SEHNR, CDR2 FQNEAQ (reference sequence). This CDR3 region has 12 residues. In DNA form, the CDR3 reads TGTGCCAGCAACCCCGGTAATAACGAGCAGTGCTTC. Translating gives CASNPGNNEQCF. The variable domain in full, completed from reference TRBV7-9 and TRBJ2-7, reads DTGVSQNPRHKITKRGQNVTFRCDPISEHNRLYWYRQTLGQGPEFLTYFQNEAQLEKSRLLSDRFSAERPKGSFSTLEIQRTEQGDSAMYLCASNPGNNEQCFGPGTRLTVT.

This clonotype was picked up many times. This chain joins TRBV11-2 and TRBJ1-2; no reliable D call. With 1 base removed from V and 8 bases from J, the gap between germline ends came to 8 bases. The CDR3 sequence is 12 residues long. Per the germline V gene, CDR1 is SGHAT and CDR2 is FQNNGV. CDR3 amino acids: CASSLVLRGYTF. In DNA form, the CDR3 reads TGTGCCAGCAGCTTAGTGCTGCGGGGCTACACCTTC.

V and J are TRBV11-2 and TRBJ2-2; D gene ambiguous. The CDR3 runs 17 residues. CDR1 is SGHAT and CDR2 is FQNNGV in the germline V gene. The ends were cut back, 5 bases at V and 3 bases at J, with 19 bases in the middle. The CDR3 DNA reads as TGTGCCAGCAGCCTCCACGATTTCCGCGGCGACACCGGGGAGCTGTTTTTT. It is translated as CASSLHDFRGDTGELFF.

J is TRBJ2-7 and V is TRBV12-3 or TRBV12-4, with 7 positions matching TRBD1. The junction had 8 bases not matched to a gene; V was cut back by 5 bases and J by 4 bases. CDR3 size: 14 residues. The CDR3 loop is CASSRRLRGYEQYF. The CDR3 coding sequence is TGTGCCAGCAGTCGCCGGCTCAGGGGGTACGAGCAGTACTTC.

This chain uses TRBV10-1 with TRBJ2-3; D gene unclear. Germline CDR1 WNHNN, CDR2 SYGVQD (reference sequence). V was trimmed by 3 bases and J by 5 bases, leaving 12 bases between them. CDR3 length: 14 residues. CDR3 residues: CASSDRPAGDTQYF. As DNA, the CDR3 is TGCGCCAGCAGTGACAGACCCGCAGGAGATACGCAGTATTTT.

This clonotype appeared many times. This CDR3 is CASRRTGNEQYF. CDR3 coding DNA: TGTGCCAGCAGAAGGACAGGGAACGAGCAGTACTTC. The chain is built from TRBV12-3 or TRBV12-4 and TRBJ2-7; 8 bases fit TRBD1. V trimming: 6 bases; J trimming: 5 bases; junction bases outside the gene matches: 3. This CDR3 is built from 12 residues.

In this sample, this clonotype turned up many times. The CDR3 DNA is TGTGCCAGCAACCGGGGGGTTATCTCTGGGGCCAACGTCCTGACTTTC. This translates into CASNRGVISGANVLTF. V gene TRBV6-1 combines with J gene TRBJ2-6, with 7 bases identical to TRBD2. The CDR3 covers 16 residues. V was clipped by 7 bases and J by 0 bases; unmatched bases: 6. Germline CDR1 MNHNS, CDR2 SASEGT.

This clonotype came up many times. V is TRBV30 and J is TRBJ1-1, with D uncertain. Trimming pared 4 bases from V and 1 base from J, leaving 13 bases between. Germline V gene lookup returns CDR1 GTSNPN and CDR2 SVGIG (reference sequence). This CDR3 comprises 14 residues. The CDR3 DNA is TGTGCCTGGATAGCGGGTATCAAGAACACTGAAGCTTTCTTT. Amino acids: CAWIAGIKNTEAFF.

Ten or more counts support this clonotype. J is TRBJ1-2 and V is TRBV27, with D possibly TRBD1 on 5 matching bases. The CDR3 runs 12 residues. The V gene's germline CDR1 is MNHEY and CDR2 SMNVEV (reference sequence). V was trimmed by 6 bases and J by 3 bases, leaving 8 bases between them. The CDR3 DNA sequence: TGTGCCAGCAGGGGGACTTACTATGGCTACACCTTC. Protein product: CASRGTYYGYTF.

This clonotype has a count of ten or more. The CDR3 loop is CASSQKSPGLADREAYF. The CDR3 DNA is TGTGCCAGCAGCCAAAAAAGTCCGGGACTAGCAGACAGAGAGGCGTACTTC. V is TRBV3-1 and J is TRBJ2-7; TRBD2 aligns across 9 bases. V dropped 2 bases and J dropped 12; count of bases not matched to a gene: 20. Germline V gene lookup returns CDR1 LGHDT and CDR2 YNNKEL (reference sequence). The CDR3 has 17 residues.

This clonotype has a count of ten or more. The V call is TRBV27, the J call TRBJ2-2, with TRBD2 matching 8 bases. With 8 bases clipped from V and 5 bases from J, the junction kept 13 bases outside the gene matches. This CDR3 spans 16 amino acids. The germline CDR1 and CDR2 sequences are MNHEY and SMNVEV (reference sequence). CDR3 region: CASLPGGGLRTGELFF. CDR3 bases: TGTGCCAGCCTCCCGGGGGGGGGACTCAGAACCGGGGAGCTGTTTTTT.

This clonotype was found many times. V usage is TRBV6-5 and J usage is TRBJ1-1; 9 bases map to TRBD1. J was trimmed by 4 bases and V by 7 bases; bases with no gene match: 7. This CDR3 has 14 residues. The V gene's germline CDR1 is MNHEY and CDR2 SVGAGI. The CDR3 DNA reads TGTGCCAGCATGCGGACAGGGGCTCGCACTGAAGCTTTCTTT. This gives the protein CASMRTGARTEAFF.

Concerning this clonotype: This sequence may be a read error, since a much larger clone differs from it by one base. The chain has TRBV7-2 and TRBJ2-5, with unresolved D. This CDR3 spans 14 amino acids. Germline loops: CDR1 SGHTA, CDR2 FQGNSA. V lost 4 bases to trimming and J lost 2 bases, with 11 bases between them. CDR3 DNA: TGTGCCAGCAGCTGGGCGTGGGCGCAAGAGACCCAGTACTTC. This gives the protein CASSWAWAQETQYF.

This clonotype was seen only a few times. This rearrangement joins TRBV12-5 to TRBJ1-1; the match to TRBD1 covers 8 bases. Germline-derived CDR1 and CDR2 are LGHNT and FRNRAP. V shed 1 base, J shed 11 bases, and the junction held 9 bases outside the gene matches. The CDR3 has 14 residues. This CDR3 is CASGLAPTGGAAFF. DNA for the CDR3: TGTGCTAGTGGTTTGGCCCCCACAGGGGGTGCCGCTTTCTTT.

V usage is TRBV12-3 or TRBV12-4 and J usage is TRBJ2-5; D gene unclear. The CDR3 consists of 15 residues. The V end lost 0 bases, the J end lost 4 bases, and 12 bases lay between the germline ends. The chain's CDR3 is CASSLALQWGETQYF. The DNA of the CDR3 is TGTGCCAGCAGTTTAGCGCTGCAGTGGGGAGAGACCCAGTACTTC.

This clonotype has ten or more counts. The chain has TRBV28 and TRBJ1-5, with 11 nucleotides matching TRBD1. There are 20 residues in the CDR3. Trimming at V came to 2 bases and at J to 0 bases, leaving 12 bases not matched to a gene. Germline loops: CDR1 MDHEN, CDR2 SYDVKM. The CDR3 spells CASSLTSGTGGPYSNQPQHF. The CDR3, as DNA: TGTGCCAGCAGTTTAACCAGCGGGACAGGGGGACCATATAGCAATCAGCCCCAGCATTTT.

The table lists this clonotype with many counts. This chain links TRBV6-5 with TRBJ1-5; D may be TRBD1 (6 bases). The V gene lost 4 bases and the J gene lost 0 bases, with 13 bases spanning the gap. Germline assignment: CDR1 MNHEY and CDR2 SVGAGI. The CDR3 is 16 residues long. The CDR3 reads CASSSGQRYSNQPQHF. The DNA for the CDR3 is TGTGCCAGCAGTTCCGGACAGAGATATAGCAATCAGCCCCAGCATTTT.